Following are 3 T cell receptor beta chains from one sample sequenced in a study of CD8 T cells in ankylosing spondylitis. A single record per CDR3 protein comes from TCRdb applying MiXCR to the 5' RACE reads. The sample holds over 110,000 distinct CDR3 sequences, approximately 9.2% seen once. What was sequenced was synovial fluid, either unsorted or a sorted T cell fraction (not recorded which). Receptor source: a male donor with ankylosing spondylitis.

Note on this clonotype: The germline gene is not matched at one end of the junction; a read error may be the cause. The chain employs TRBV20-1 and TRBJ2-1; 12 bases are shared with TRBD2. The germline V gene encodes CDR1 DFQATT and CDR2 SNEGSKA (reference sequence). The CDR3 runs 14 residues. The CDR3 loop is CSAGLAGLYNKQFF. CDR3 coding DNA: TGCAGTGCCGGACTAGCGGGGTTATACAATAAGCAGTTCTTC.

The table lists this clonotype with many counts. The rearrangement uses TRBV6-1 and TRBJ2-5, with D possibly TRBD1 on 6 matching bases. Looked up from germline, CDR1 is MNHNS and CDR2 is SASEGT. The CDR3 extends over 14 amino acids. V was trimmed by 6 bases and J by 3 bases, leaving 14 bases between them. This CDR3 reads CASRISAGEETQYF. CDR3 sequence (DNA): TGTGCCAGCAGAATATCCGCAGGGGAAGAGACCCAGTACTTC.

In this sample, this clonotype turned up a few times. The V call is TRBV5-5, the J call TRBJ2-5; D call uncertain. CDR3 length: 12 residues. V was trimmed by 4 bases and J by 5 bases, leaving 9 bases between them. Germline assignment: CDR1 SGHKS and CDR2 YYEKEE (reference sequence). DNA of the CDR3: TGTGCCAGCAGCCCGGTTACGGAGACCCAGTACTTC. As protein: CASSPVTETQYF. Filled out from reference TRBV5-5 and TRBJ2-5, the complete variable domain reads DAGVTQSPTHLIKTRGQQVTLRCSPISGHKSVSWYQQVLGQGPQFIFQYYEKEERGRGNFPDRFSARQFPNYSSELNVNALLLGDSALYLCASSPVTETQYFGPGTRLLVL.